The 25 T cell receptor beta chains given below trace back to one sample, sequenced in a study of Ad26.COV2.S vaccination and SARS-CoV-2 variants (dated by TCRdb to about 2021). Library creation used the immunoSEQ multiplex PCR assay. TCRdb re-hosts the immuneACCESS table, in-frame sequences only. Its copies lack some clones; in the studies checked, an unresolved V gene accounts for under half of them, and the cause for the rest is not known. In this sample the table shows 350,000 to 600,000 clones, about 89% of which occur a single time. The ten largest make up around 1.8% of the sample. Explained via the paper, the treatment or condition label denotes: some 20 received Ad26.COV2.S at low or high dose, single or two shots; about 5 received placebo; per-sample allocation not given. Repertoires of vaccine and placebo recipients were sequenced from samples taken on day 63 after the first injection.

Specimen: peripheral blood, collected in a trial of Ad26.COV2.S vaccine versus placebo. These TCRs come from a person aged 18 to 59 who received the Ad26.COV2.S COVID-19 vaccine or a placebo.

The chain uses TRBV18 and TRBJ1-5, with D possibly matching TRBD1 (6 bases). The CDR3 totals 14 residues. Trimming stripped 2 bases from V and 3 bases from J, with 8 bases between. The germline CDR1 and CDR2 sequences are KGHSH and LQKENI. The CDR3 is CASSPRGDNQPQHF. CDR3 sequence (DNA): TGTGCCAGCTCACCAAGGGGGGACAATCAGCCCCAGCATTTT.

The chain carries TRBV7-2 and TRBJ1-4, with D perhaps matching TRBD1 (5 bases). The germline CDR1 and CDR2 sequences are SGHTA and FQGNSA. The CDR3 covers 15 residues. The V and J ends lost 0 bases and 4 bases respectively, with 9 bases between them. This CDR3 is CASSLASGRNEKLFF. Written as DNA, the CDR3 is TGTGCCAGCAGCTTAGCGTCGGGGCGTAATGAAAAACTGTTTTTT.

The chain joins TRBV28 to TRBJ1-2; no reliable D call. Between the trimmed V and J ends, which lost 8 bases and 4 bases, there was a span of 11 bases. CDR3 size: 12 residues. From germline, CDR1 is MDHEN and CDR2 SYDVKM. CDR3 coding DNA: TGTGCCAGCCAACAAGTGGGCTATGGCTACACCTTC. Translation gives CASQQVGYGYTF.

The chain has TRBV4-2 and TRBJ2-2; D is possibly TRBD2 (5 bases). Trimming took off 1 base at V and 5 bases at J, with 11 bases between the two ends. This CDR3 has 15 residues. The germline CDR1 and CDR2 sequences are LGHNA and YNFKEQ. The CDR3 nucleotides are TGTGCCAGCAGCCAAGCGGAACTAGGGACCGGGGAGCTGTTTTTT. This sequence encodes CASSQAELGTGELFF.

The V call is TRBV19, the J call TRBJ1-1; 8 bases agree with TRBD1. CDR3 length: 15 amino acids. The junction had 7 bases not matched to a gene; V was cut back by 6 bases and J by 1 base. CDR1 and CDR2 from the germline V gene are LNHDA and SQIVND (reference sequence). CDR3 coding DNA: TGTGCCAGTAGGACTCCGGGACAGGAGAACACTGAAGCTTTCTTT. It is translated as CASRTPGQENTEAFF.

The J gene is TRBJ2-5, the V gene TRBV3-1 (or the pseudogene TRBV3-2), with 9 bases matching TRBD1. The CDR3 is made up of 15 amino acids. Germline CDR1 and CDR2: LGHDT and YNNKEL (reference sequence). V lost 1 base, J lost 5 bases, and 5 bases stayed unmatched. The CDR3 nucleotides are TGTGCCAGCAGCCAAGTTGGGACAGGGATGGAGACCCAGTACTTC. Protein product: CASSQVGTGMETQYF.

The chain recombines TRBV11-2 with TRBJ2-7, with D perhaps TRBD1 or TRBD2 (6 bases each). Germline V CDR1 and CDR2: SGHAT, FQNNGV. The V end lost 3 bases, the J end lost 3 bases, and 18 bases lay between the germline ends. The length of the CDR3 is 16 residues. The CDR3: CASSFEVQGGNYEQYF. CDR3 bases: TGTGCCAGCAGCTTTGAGGTACAGGGCGGGAACTACGAGCAGTACTTC. Full variable domain (missing parts from reference TRBV11-2 and TRBJ2-7): EAGVAQSPRYKIIEKRQSVAFWCNPISGHATLYWYQQILGQGPKLLIQFQNNGVVDDSQLPKDRFSAERLKGVDSTLKIQPAKLEDSAVYLCASSFEVQGGNYEQYFGPGTRLTVT.

The CDR3 nucleotides read TGTGCCAGCAGCTCCCTTGACGAAGGGGGGTATGGCTACACCTTC. The encoded protein is CASSSLDEGGYGYTF. The gene calls are TRBV7-2 and TRBJ1-2; maybe TRBD1 (6 bases). This CDR3 comprises 15 residues. Trimming took off 4 bases at V and 5 bases at J, with 17 bases between the two ends. Germline loops: CDR1 SGHTA, CDR2 FQGNSA.

The chain combines TRBV27 with TRBJ1-1, with 9 positions matching TRBD1. Germline loops: CDR1 MNHEY, CDR2 SMNVEV (reference sequence). The CDR3 spans 11 residues. V shed 6 bases, J shed 10 bases, and the junction held 3 bases outside the gene matches. The CDR3 DNA is TGTGCCAGCAGGACGACAGGGGGAGCTTTCTTT. It yields the protein CASRTTGGAFF.

V gene TRBV20-1 combines with J gene TRBJ2-7; D unclear. The V gene lost 3 bases and the J gene lost 6 bases, with 9 bases spanning the gap. The CDR3 runs 11 residues. The germline V gene encodes CDR1 DFQATT and CDR2 SNEGSKA (reference sequence). CDR3: CSARPLGEQYF. The CDR3 DNA reads TGCAGTGCTAGGCCTCTAGGCGAGCAGTACTTC.

The chain is built from TRBV18 and TRBJ2-1, with a possible D match to TRBD2 (6 bases). This CDR3 contains 20 residues. V lost 2 bases and J lost 7, with 30 bases in between. Germline V gene lookup returns CDR1 KGHSH and CDR2 LQKENI. The CDR3 DNA reads as TGTGCCAGCTCACCAGGTCTTTCAGGAGTAGCGGCGGAGGGTTGGAATGAGCAGTTCTTC. Translation gives CASSPGLSGVAAEGWNEQFF.

The V and J genes are TRBV29-1 and TRBJ2-1; D is unclear. Trimming stripped 7 bases from V and 5 bases from J, with 12 bases between. The CDR3 is 12 amino acids. CDR1 is SQVTM, CDR2 ANQGSEA, per germline. The CDR3 loop is CSAERMDNEQFF. In nucleotides, the CDR3 is TGCAGCGCCGAAAGGATGGACAATGAGCAGTTCTTC.

This sequence joins TRBV5-5 and TRBJ1-5; perhaps TRBD1 as D (6 bases). Between the trimmed V and J ends, which lost 4 bases and 4 bases, there was a span of 12 bases. This CDR3 region has 14 residues. Germline CDR1 is SGHKS and CDR2 is YYEKEE (reference sequence). The CDR3 coding sequence is TGTGCCAGCAGCCCTCGGACAGTTAATCAGCCCCAGCATTTT. Protein: CASSPRTVNQPQHF.

The chain combines TRBV15 with TRBJ2-1; D remains ambiguous. From germline, CDR1 is LNHNV and CDR2 YYDKDF (reference sequence). The CDR3 sequence is 14 residues long. The V and J ends lost 6 bases and 0 bases respectively, with 9 bases between them. The CDR3 here is CATRAPSSYNEQFF. In DNA form, the CDR3 reads TGTGCCACCAGGGCCCCGAGCTCCTACAATGAGCAGTTCTTC.

The V gene is TRBV4-2, the J gene TRBJ1-4; D unclear. CDR1 and CDR2 from the germline V gene are LGHNA and YNFKEQ. CDR3 length: 15 amino acids. The V end lost 1 base, the J end lost 5 bases, and 11 bases lay between the germline ends. The CDR3 DNA is TGTGCCAGCAGCCAAGGTTCTTCCACGAATGAAAAACTGTTTTTT. Translating it yields CASSQGSSTNEKLFF.

The chain joins TRBV6-6 to TRBJ1-3, with D possibly being TRBD1 (5 bases). The CDR3 spans 16 residues. The ends were cut back, 1 base at V and 0 bases at J, with 10 bases in the middle. In germline, CDR1 is MNHNY, CDR2 SVGAGI (reference sequence). The CDR3 DNA reads as TGTGCCAGCAGTTACTGGACATACCGCTCTGGAAACACCATATATTTT. This translates into CASSYWTYRSGNTIYF.

V and J are TRBV7-2 and TRBJ2-7; TRBD1 matches at 8 bases. Trimming removed 1 base from V and 3 bases from J; junction bases left unmatched: 5. Looked up from germline, CDR1 is SGHTA and CDR2 is FQGNSA. This CDR3 is 15 amino acids long. CDR3 protein: CASSLGTGSFYEQYF. As DNA, the CDR3 is TGTGCCAGCAGCTTAGGGACAGGGAGCTTCTACGAGCAGTACTTC.

CDR3: CASSQSPSGATETQYF. CDR3 nucleotide sequence: TGTGCCAGCAGCCAATCGCCATCAGGGGCTACGGAGACCCAGTACTTC. V is TRBV3-1 (or the pseudogene TRBV3-2) and J is TRBJ2-5; D might be TRBD1 (6 bases). CDR1 and CDR2 from the germline V gene are LGHDT and YNNKEL (reference sequence). The CDR3 has 16 residues. Trimming shortened V by 2 bases and J by 5 bases, and 18 bases separated the two germline ends.

This CDR3 is CASPAPGGTQYF. The CDR3 DNA reads as TGTGCCAGCCCGGCCCCCGGGGGGACCCAGTACTTC. V gene TRBV3-1 (or the pseudogene TRBV3-2) combines with J gene TRBJ2-5, with a tentative D call TRBD2 (6 bases). Germline assignment: CDR1 LGHDT and CDR2 YNNKEL (reference sequence). The CDR3 totals 12 residues. V was clipped by 8 bases and J by 7 bases, with 14 bases between them.

The V call is TRBV20-1, the J call TRBJ1-1; D possibly corresponds to TRBD1 (6 bases). Trimming shortened V by 6 bases and J by 6 bases, and 11 bases separated the two germline ends. This CDR3 is 11 amino acids long. Germline CDR1 reads DFQATT; CDR2 reads SNEGSKA (reference sequence). Written as DNA, the CDR3 is TGCAGTGCGAAAGACAGGTCTGAAGCTTTCTTT. This translates into CSAKDRSEAFF.

Notes on this clone: At the DNA level, this CDR3 is encoded by other sequences in the same sample as well. The chain carries TRBV18 and TRBJ1-1; D is uncertain. V was cut by 3 bases and J by 3 bases, with 8 bases left in between. CDR3 length: 13 amino acids. CDR1 and CDR2 from the germline V gene are KGHSH and LQKENI. For the CDR3, the DNA is TGTGCCAGCTCACCCCGTGGGGACACTGAAGCTTTCTTT. Translation gives CASSPRGDTEAFF.

The chain links TRBV2 to TRBJ2-1, with a weak D call TRBD2 (7 bases). Trimming shortened V by 4 bases and J by 8 bases, and 21 bases separated the two germline ends. In germline, CDR1 is SNHLY, CDR2 FYNNEI. CDR3 size: 16 residues. CDR3 DNA: TGTGCCAGCAGTGTGCGACCGGGACACCGGGGGGATGAGCAGTTCTTC. It translates to CASSVRPGHRGDEQFF.

The rearrangement uses TRBV28 and TRBJ1-6; no firm D call. Germline V gene lookup returns CDR1 MDHEN and CDR2 SYDVKM. The CDR3 totals 11 residues. Trimming left V 3 bases short and J 13 bases short, with 7 bases between. The CDR3 reads CASSLGDPLHF. In DNA, the CDR3 is TGTGCCAGCAGTTTGGGTGACCCCCTCCACTTT. Looking up the rest from reference TRBV28 and TRBJ1-6 gives the full variable domain: DVKVTQSSRYLVKRTGEKVFLECVQDMDHENMFWYRQDPGLGLRLIYFSYDVKMKEKGDIPEGYSVSREKKERFSLILESASTNQTSMYLCASSLGDPLHFGNGTRLTVT.

Comment on this clone: Other nucleotide sequences from this sample produce the same CDR3. The chain combines TRBV5-1 with TRBJ1-5; D gene unclear. Germline V gives CDR1 SGHRS, CDR2 YFSETQ. There are 15 residues in the CDR3. Trimming cost V 0 bases and J 0 bases, with 7 bases left between them. CDR3 residues: CASSLGGYSNQPQHF. CDR3 bases: TGCGCCAGCAGCTTGGGGGGATATAGCAATCAGCCCCAGCATTTT.

This chain links TRBV5-1 with TRBJ2-7, with 14 bases matching TRBD2. Trimming removed 4 bases from V and 3 bases from J; junction bases left unmatched: 3. CDR1 and CDR2 (germline): SGHRS, YFSETQ. The CDR3 runs to 15 residues. The CDR3 DNA reads as TGCGCCAGCAGCCCGGGACTAGCGGGGGTCTACGAGCAGTACTTC. Amino acids: CASSPGLAGVYEQYF.